The 22 T cell receptor beta chains reported below all come from one sample, sequenced in a study of cytomegalovirus exposure and HLA in healthy donors. The primer mix had 60 Vbeta and 13 Jbeta primers. Clones were sequenced by immunoSEQ multiplex PCR, and TCRdb holds only the in-frame ones, with some missing. In the table there are under 200,000 clones, around three quarters of which are singletons. The source material was PBMCs. Receptors were obtained from a man in his forties in good health and CMV-seronegative.

This clone was seen only once. The chain couples TRBV5-5 to TRBJ2-7, with no clear D. The CDR3 has 13 residues. From germline, CDR1 is SGHKS and CDR2 YYEKEE (reference sequence). The ends were cut back, 6 bases at V and 6 bases at J, with 16 bases in the middle. CDR3 DNA sequence: TGTGCCAGCACCTCGCCTCTCCGGGTCGAGCAGTACTTC. It codes for CASTSPLRVEQYF.

The chain recombines TRBV7-9 with TRBJ2-2; D call uncertain. Trimming removed 1 base from V and 4 bases from J, with 7 bases in between. The CDR3 is made up of 14 amino acids. Germline CDR1 reads SEHNR; CDR2 reads FQNEAQ (reference sequence). CDR3 amino acids: CASSLGRSTGELFF. The CDR3, as DNA: TGTGCCAGCAGCTTAGGCAGGTCCACCGGGGAGCTGTTTTTT. The complete variable domain, with remaining parts taken from reference TRBV7-9 and TRBJ2-2, reads DTGVSQNPRHKITKRGQNVTFRCDPISEHNRLYWYRQTLGQGPEFLTYFQNEAQLEKSRLLSDRFSAERPKGSFSTLEIQRTEQGDSAMYLCASSLGRSTGELFFGEGSRLTVL.

This clone was observed once. The chain joins TRBV6-5 to TRBJ1-6; 8 nucleotides match TRBD1. The CDR3 is 15 residues long. Germline CDR1 is MNHEY and CDR2 is SVGAGI. V dropped 5 bases and J dropped 6; count of bases not matched to a gene: 6. CDR3 nucleotide sequence: TGTGCCAGCAGTGCCCCCAGGGGGCTTAATTCACCCCTCCACTTT. It codes for CASSAPRGLNSPLHF.

The J gene is TRBJ1-1, the V gene TRBV2; 8 bases fit TRBD1. The germline V gene encodes CDR1 SNHLY and CDR2 FYNNEI. With V trimmed by 1 base and J by 5 bases, 3 bases remained unmatched. This CDR3 has 14 residues. This chain's CDR3 is CASSEEQGGTEAFF. The CDR3 coding sequence is TGTGCCAGCAGTGAAGAACAGGGGGGAACTGAAGCTTTCTTT.

The chain couples TRBV5-1 to TRBJ2-7, with D possibly matching TRBD1 (6 bases). Between the trimmed V and J ends, which lost 1 base and 2 bases, there was a span of 13 bases. Per germline, CDR1 SGHRS and CDR2 YFSETQ. There are 15 residues in the CDR3. CDR3 loop: CASSLMSDSTYEQYF. CDR3 sequence (DNA): TGCGCCAGCAGCTTGATGTCGGACAGCACCTACGAGCAGTACTTC.

J is TRBJ1-4 and V is TRBV7-2; D is uncertain. Trimming removed 2 bases at V and 0 bases at J, with 7 bases between. Germline CDR1 and CDR2: SGHTA and FQGNSA. The CDR3 totals 15 residues. This CDR3 reads CASSLWSTTNEKLFF. Here the CDR3 DNA reads TGTGCCAGCAGCTTATGGAGCACAACTAATGAAAAACTGTTTTTT.

This clone came up a few times. V is TRBV30 and J is TRBJ1-3; D not resolved. CDR3 length: 12 amino acids. Germline V CDR1 and CDR2: GTSNPN, SVGIG (reference sequence). Deletions cut 6 bases from V and 2 bases from J, with 8 bases between. CDR3 protein: CACIQAGNTIYF. DNA for the CDR3: TGTGCCTGTATCCAGGCTGGAAACACCATATATTTT.

The rearrangement links TRBV5-1 to TRBJ2-2, with D uncertain. Germline-derived CDR1 and CDR2 are SGHRS and YFSETQ. Trimming pared 4 bases from V and 4 bases from J, leaving 14 bases between. There are 15 residues in the CDR3. The CDR3 reads CASSGALTATGELFF. CDR3 coding DNA: TGCGCCAGCAGCGGAGCTTTGACGGCCACCGGGGAGCTGTTTTTT. Full variable domain (remainder filled in from reference TRBV5-1 and TRBJ2-2): KAGVTQTPRYLIKTRGQQVTLSCSPISGHRSVSWYQQTPGQGLQFLFEYFSETQRNKGNFPGRFSGRQFSNSRSEMNVSTLELGDSALYLCASSGALTATGELFFGEGSRLTVL.

This rearrangement joins TRBV5-6 to TRBJ2-1, with D perhaps TRBD1 (6 bases). Trimming left V 6 bases short and J 8 bases short, with 15 bases between. There are 13 residues in the CDR3. Germline CDR1 reads SGHDT; CDR2 reads YYEEEE. The chain's CDR3 is CASTLGAGDEQFF. CDR3 DNA sequence: TGTGCCAGCACCCTGGGGGCGGGTGATGAGCAGTTCTTC.

The chain combines TRBV9 with TRBJ2-5, with 10 bases matching TRBD2. The CDR3 consists of 15 residues. Trimming at V came to 3 bases and at J to 2 bases, leaving 4 bases not matched to a gene. Germline V lookup: CDR1 SGDLS, CDR2 YYNGEE. CDR3 nucleotides: TGTGCCAGCAGCGGTAGCGGGGGGCTTCAAGAGACCCAGTACTTC. Its protein is CASSGSGGLQETQYF.

This clone has only one observation. The chain combines TRBV27 with TRBJ2-7, with D perhaps matching TRBD2 (5 bases). The CDR3 length is 14 residues. V shed 7 bases and J shed 5 bases, with 18 bases lying between them. Per germline, CDR1 MNHEY and CDR2 SMNVEV (reference sequence). CDR3 residues: CASIYGEPSHEQYF. The CDR3 DNA follows: TGTGCCAGCATTTACGGGGAGCCTAGCCACGAGCAGTACTTC.

In its sample, this clone is medium-sized. The chain carries TRBV6-4 and TRBJ2-3; TRBD1 matches 9 bases. The J segment lost 0 bases and the V segment lost 5 bases, leaving 3 bases of the junction unmatched. The CDR3 consists of 15 residues. The germline V gene encodes CDR1 MRHNA and CDR2 SNTAGT. The CDR3 protein is CASSPGTGSTDTQYF. In DNA form, the CDR3 reads TGTGCCAGCAGTCCCGGGACAGGGAGCACAGATACGCAGTATTTT.

The chain has TRBV7-9 and TRBJ2-7, with a weak D call TRBD2 (5 bases). CDR1 and CDR2 (germline): SEHNR, FQNEAQ (reference sequence). The CDR3 has 12 residues. The V gene lost 4 bases and the J gene lost 4 bases, with 8 bases spanning the gap. CDR3 amino acids: CASSSLVYEQYF. Written as DNA, the CDR3 is TGTGCCAGCAGCTCACTAGTATACGAGCAGTACTTC.

The chain links TRBV7-8 to TRBJ2-6, with TRBD1 identical over 7 bases. V lost 5 bases and J lost 5; bases outside the gene matches: 15. The germline gives CDR1 SGHVS, CDR2 FQNEAQ. The CDR3 consists of 18 residues. The CDR3 region has the DNA TGTGCCAGCAGCCCGCGCCGGGACAGCGCTGGATGGGCCAACGTCCTGACTTTC. Protein sequence: CASSPRRDSAGWANVLTF.

The rearrangement links TRBV29-1 to TRBJ1-4; D is unresolved. V was cut by 7 bases and J by 4 bases, with 13 bases left in between. The CDR3 covers 13 residues. Per the germline V gene, CDR1 is SQVTM and CDR2 is ANQGSEA. The CDR3 sequence is CSARLLINEKLFF. CDR3 nucleotide sequence: TGCAGCGCCCGACTTCTAATTAATGAAAAACTGTTTTTT. The full variable domain, completed using reference TRBV29-1 and TRBJ1-4, is SAVISQKPSRDICQRGTSLTIQCQVDSQVTMMFWYRQQPGQSLTLIATANQGSEATYESGFVIDKFPISRPNLTFSTLTVSNMSPEDSSIYLCSARLLINEKLFFGSGTQLSVL.

The chain employs TRBV4-1 and TRBJ1-1, with TRBD1 identical over 9 bases. V gave up 4 bases and J gave up 2 bases; unmatched junction bases: 8. The CDR3 has 16 residues. Germline V gives CDR1 MGHRA, CDR2 YSYEKL. The DNA for the CDR3 is TGCGCCAGCAGCCCGGGACAGGGACCGTTCAACACTGAAGCTTTCTTT. Amino acids: CASSPGQGPFNTEAFF.

This chain joins TRBV10-3 and TRBJ2-1; tentatively, D is TRBD2 (6 bases). Trimming cost V 8 bases and J 5 bases, with 13 bases left between them. The germline V gene encodes CDR1 ENHRY and CDR2 SYGVKD. The CDR3 runs 13 residues. This chain's CDR3 is CAIRAGLNNEQFF. The DNA of the CDR3 is TGTGCCATCCGAGCGGGCTTAAACAATGAGCAGTTCTTC.

This clone was counted a few times. This rearrangement joins TRBV5-6 to TRBJ2-2; TRBD1 matches at 9 bases. Germline CDR1 SGHDT, CDR2 YYEEEE. Germline trimming cut 4 bases from V and 6 bases from J; bases unmatched to any gene: 10. CDR3 length: 16 amino acids. CDR3 loop: CASSRRRQGVAGELFF. DNA for the CDR3: TGTGCCAGCAGCCGCCGGAGACAGGGGGTGGCCGGGGAGCTGTTTTTT.

V usage is TRBV4-3 and J usage is TRBJ2-3; D may be TRBD2 (5 bases). V was pared by 0 bases and J by 1 base, with 8 bases between. Looked up from germline, CDR1 is LGHNA and CDR2 is YSLEER. The CDR3 sequence is 15 residues long. The CDR3 is CASSQDGGRTDTQYF. CDR3 DNA: TGCGCCAGCAGCCAAGACGGAGGTCGCACAGATACGCAGTATTTT.

The chain uses TRBV30 and TRBJ2-7; TRBD1 agrees at 9 bases. With V trimmed by 4 bases and J by 1 base, 5 bases remained unmatched. Looked up from germline, CDR1 is GTSNPN and CDR2 is SVGIG (reference sequence). CDR3 size: 14 residues. The CDR3 loop is CAWNPTGGSYEQYF. The CDR3 DNA follows: TGTGCCTGGAACCCGACAGGGGGGTCCTACGAGCAGTACTTC.

This clone was detected only a few times. This chain links TRBV27 with TRBJ2-1; the match to TRBD2 covers 9 bases. This CDR3 has 15 residues. J gave up 3 bases and V 3 bases, and 3 bases lay outside the gene matches. Germline CDR1 reads MNHEY; CDR2 reads SMNVEV (reference sequence). The CDR3 loop is CASSLRGGLYNEQFF. The CDR3 DNA follows: TGTGCCAGCAGTTTGCGGGGGGGCCTCTACAATGAGCAGTTCTTC.

This clone appeared a single time. The chain links TRBV6-5 to TRBJ1-1; 8 bases fit TRBD1. The germline V gene encodes CDR1 MNHEY and CDR2 SVGAGI. Trimming at V came to 2 bases and at J to 6 bases, leaving 5 bases not matched to a gene. The CDR3 loop spans 14 amino acids. The CDR3 DNA sequence: TGTGCCAGCAGTTACCGTGGACAGGGCGCTGAAGCTTTCTTT. Its protein is CASSYRGQGAEAFF.